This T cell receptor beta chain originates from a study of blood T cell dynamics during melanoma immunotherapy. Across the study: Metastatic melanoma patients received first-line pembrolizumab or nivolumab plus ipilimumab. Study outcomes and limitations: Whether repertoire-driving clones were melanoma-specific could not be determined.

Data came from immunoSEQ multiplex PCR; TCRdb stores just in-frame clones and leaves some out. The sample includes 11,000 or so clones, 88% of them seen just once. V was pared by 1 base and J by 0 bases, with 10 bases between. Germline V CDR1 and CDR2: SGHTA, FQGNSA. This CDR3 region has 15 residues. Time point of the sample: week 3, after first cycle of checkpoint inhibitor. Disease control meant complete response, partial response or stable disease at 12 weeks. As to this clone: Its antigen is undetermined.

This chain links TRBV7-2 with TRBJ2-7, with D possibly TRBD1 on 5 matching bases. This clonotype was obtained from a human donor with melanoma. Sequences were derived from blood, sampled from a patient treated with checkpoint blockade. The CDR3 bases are TGTGCCAGCAGCTTAGGACAGAGTCTCTCCTACGAGCAGTACTTC. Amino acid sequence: CASSLGQSLSYEQYF. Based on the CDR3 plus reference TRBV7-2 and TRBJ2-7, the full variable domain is GAGVSQSPSNKVTEKGKDVELRCDPISGHTALYWYRQSLGQGLEFLIYFQGNSAPDKSGLPSDRFSAERTGGSVSTLTIQRTQQEDSAVYLCASSLGQSLSYEQYFGPGTRLTVT.